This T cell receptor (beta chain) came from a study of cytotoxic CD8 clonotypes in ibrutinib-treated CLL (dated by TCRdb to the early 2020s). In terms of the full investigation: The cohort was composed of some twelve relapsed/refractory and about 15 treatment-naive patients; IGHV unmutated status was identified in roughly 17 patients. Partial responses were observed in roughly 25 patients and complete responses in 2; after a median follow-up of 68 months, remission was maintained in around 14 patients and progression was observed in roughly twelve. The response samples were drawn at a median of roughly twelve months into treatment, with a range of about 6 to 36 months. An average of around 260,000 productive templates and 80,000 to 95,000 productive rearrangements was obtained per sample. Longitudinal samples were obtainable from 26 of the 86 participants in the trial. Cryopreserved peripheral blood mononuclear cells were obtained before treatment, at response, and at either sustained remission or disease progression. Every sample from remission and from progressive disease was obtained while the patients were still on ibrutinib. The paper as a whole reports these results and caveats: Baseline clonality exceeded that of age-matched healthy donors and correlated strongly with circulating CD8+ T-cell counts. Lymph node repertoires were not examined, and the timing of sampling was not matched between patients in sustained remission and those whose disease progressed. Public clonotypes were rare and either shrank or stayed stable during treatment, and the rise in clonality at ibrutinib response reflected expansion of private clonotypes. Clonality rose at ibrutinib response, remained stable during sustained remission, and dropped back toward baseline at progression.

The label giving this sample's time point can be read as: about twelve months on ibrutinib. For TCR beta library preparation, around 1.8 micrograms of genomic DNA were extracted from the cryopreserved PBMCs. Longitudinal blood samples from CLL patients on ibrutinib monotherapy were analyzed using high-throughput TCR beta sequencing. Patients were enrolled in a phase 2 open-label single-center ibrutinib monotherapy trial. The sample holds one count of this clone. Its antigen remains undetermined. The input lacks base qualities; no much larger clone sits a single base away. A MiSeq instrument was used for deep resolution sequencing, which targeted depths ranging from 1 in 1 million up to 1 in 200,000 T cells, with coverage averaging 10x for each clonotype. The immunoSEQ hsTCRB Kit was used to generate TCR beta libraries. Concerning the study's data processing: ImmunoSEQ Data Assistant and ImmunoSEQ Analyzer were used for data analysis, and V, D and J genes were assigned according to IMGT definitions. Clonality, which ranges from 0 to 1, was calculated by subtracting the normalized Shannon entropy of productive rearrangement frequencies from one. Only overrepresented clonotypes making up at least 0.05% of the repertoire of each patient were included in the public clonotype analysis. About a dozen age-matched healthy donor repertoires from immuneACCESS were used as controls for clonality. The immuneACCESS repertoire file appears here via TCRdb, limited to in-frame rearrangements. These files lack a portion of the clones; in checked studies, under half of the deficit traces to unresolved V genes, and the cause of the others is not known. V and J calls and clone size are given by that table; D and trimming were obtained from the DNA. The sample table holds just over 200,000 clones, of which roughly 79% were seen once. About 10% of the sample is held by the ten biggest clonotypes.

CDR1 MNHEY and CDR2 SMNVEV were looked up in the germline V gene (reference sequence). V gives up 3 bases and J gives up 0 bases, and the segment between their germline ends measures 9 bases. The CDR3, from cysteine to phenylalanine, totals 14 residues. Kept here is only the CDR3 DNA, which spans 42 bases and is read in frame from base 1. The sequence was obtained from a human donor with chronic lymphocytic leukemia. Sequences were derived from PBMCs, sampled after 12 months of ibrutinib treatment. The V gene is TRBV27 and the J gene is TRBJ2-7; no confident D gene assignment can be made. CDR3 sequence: CASSFRGYSYEQYF. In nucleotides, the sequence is TGTGCCAGCAGTTTTAGAGGCTACTCCTACGAGCAGTACTTC.